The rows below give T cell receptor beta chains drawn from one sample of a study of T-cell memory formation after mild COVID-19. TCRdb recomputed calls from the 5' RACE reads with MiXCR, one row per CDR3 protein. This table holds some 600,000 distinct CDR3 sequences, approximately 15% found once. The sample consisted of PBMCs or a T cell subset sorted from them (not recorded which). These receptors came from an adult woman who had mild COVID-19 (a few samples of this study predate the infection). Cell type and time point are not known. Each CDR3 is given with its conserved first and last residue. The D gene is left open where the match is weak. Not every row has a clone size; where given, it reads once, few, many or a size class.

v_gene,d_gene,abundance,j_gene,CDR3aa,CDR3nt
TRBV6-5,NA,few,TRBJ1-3,CASSYEAGSGNTIYF,TGTGCCAGCAGTTATGAGGCAGGGTCTGGAAACACCATATATTTT
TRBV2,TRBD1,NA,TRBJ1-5,CASGRQGSGNQPQHF,TGTGCCAGCGGTAGACAGGGGTCGGGCAATCAGCCCCAGCATTTT
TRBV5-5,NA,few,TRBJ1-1,CASSLVLAPNTEAFF,TGTGCCAGCAGCTTGGTGTTGGCCCCTAACACTGAAGCTTTCTTT
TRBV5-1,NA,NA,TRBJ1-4,CASSLSGDKLFF,TGCGCCAGCAGCTTATCCGGGGATAAACTGTTTTTT
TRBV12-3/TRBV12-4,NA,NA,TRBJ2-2,CASKWSDYNTGELFF,TGTGCCAGCAAGTGGTCCGACTATAACACCGGGGAGCTGTTTTTT
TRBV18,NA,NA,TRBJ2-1,CASSPRDFFEQFF,TGTGCCAGCTCACCACGGGACTTCTTTGAGCAGTTCTTC
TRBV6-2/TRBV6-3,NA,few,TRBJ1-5,CASRQSGQLNQPQHF,TGTGCCAGCAGACAATCCGGACAGCTGAATCAGCCCCAGCATTTT
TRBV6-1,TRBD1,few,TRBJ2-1,CASRAPGTGAHEQFF,TGTGCCAGCAGGGCTCCTGGGACAGGGGCACATGAGCAGTTCTTC
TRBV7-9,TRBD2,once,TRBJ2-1,CVSSLAGGVPGQFF,TGTGTCAGCAGCTTAGCGGGGGGCGTCCCGGGGCAGTTCTTC
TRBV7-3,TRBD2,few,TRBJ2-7,CASSIQRGAYEQYF,TGTGCCAGCAGCATTCAGCGGGGGGCCTACGAGCAGTACTTC
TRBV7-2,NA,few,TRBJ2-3,CASSLVVGGLSADTQYF,TGTGCCAGCAGCTTAGTTGTGGGGGGATTAAGCGCAGATACGCAGTATTTT
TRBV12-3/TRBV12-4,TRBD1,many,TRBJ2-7,CASSTGTGPHEQYF,TGTGCCAGCAGCACCGGGACAGGGCCCCACGAGCAGTACTTC
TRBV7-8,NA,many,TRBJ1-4,CASSFTHGEKLFF,TGTGCCAGCAGCTTTACCCACGGGGAAAAACTGTTTTTT